Listed below are T cell receptor beta chains from one sample, sequenced in a study of identical twins. One entry per CDR3 protein results from TCRdb running MiXCR on the 5' RACE reads. Found here are approximately 890,000 distinct CDR3 sequences, 10% to 15% of them singletons; the top ten hold 1.5% to 2%. The sample was also reused in another study, on yellow fever vaccine responses in identical twins.

Sequences were obtained from PBMCs. The receptors stem from a young woman in good health. CDR3s include the opening cysteine and the closing phenylalanine or tryptophan.

TRBV19	TRBJ2-3	CASRTLAGESDTQYF
TRBV5-1	TRBJ1-6	CASSLVLLQGNSPLHF
TRBV5-5	TRBJ2-2	CASSWTGGPGELFF
TRBV4-2	TRBJ2-3	CASSQERNTDTQYF
TRBV4-1	TRBJ1-4	CASSQDPSMGKLFF
TRBV24-1	TRBJ2-5	CATSERGFGETQYF
TRBV15	TRBJ2-3	CATSRDGPLAGGPGDTQYF
TRBV20-1	TRBJ1-5	CSARGGQANQPQHF
TRBV11-3	TRBJ2-7	CASSFRDPSWEQYF
TRBV12-3/TRBV12-4	TRBJ2-4	CASSFGGTGAKNIQYF
TRBV5-1	TRBJ2-7	CASSKNEESGEQYF
TRBV20-1	TRBJ1-1	CSARPDTREAFF
TRBV5-1	TRBJ2-7	CASSSGDRFYEQYF
TRBV12-3/TRBV12-4	TRBJ1-2	CASSRGQGPYGYTF
TRBV11-2	TRBJ2-1	CASSLGTGTGGVEQFF
TRBV15	TRBJ1-1	CATSNGYRDNTEAFF
TRBV5-1	TRBJ2-7	CASSLGTTSYEQYF
TRBV4-1	TRBJ2-2	CASSQEGGRLTGELFF
TRBV12-3/TRBV12-4	TRBJ1-1	CASSKTGTGVLHEAFF
TRBV15	TRBJ2-3	CATSRDRASGGANTQYF
TRBV25-1	TRBJ2-3	CASRGMWDF
TRBV10-3	TRBJ1-1	CAIRGQGGKTEAFF
TRBV7-8	TRBJ2-7	CASSSGPKRGSYEQYF
TRBV7-9	TRBJ2-2	CASSLAVSTANTGELFF
TRBV6-5	TRBJ2-5	CASSYDLQETQYF
TRBV10-3	TRBJ2-7	CAISELGASSYEQYF
TRBV29-1	TRBJ1-2	CSVDVGGYTF
TRBV28	TRBJ2-1	CASSLRTRAGEQFF
TRBV7-9	TRBJ1-1	CASSLWGDRGENTEAFF
TRBV12-3/TRBV12-4	TRBJ1-1	CASSQYYTEAFF
TRBV10-3	TRBJ2-3	CAISGPGLAGDTQYF
TRBV6-5	TRBJ1-1	CASSYRQGSAFF
TRBV2	TRBJ2-7	CASTDSTGEQYF
TRBV29-1	TRBJ2-5	CSVDGRGSTETQYF
TRBV15	TRBJ1-5	CATTKALRTKSNQPQHF
TRBV12-3/TRBV12-4	TRBJ2-2	CASGTGGFGELFF
TRBV4-1	TRBJ2-5	CASSQVGGTQYF
TRBV7-9	TRBJ1-4	CASSLEWTGFNEKLFF
TRBV10-3	TRBJ1-5	CAISESPGQPQHF
TRBV6-1	TRBJ2-1	CASSKGQGWNEQFF
TRBV29-1	TRBJ2-2	CSVKLPGPNTGELFF
TRBV2	TRBJ1-1	CASSGDRLSTEAFF
TRBV6-1	TRBJ2-1	CASRKTQTSGEQFF
TRBV2	TRBJ1-1	CASSESGGPEAFF
TRBV12-3/TRBV12-4	TRBJ2-1	CASSPPSGSKNEQFF
TRBV7-8	TRBJ1-2	CASSEQGPGGYTF
TRBV7-6	TRBJ2-3	CASSFGGTRGTDTQYF
TRBV20-1	TRBJ2-7	CSARDQEWDSGRDEQYF
TRBV29-1	TRBJ2-7	CSVEGRDSSYEQYF
TRBV6-4	TRBJ2-2	CASSDAPVAGAGELFF
TRBV3-1	TRBJ2-2	CASSSIGQGAGTGELFF
TRBV4-1	TRBJ2-2	CASSQTTGRENTGELFF
TRBV6-2/TRBV6-3	TRBJ2-3	CASSYGTSGRKDTQYF
TRBV25-1	TRBJ2-4	CASSDADRAKNIQYF